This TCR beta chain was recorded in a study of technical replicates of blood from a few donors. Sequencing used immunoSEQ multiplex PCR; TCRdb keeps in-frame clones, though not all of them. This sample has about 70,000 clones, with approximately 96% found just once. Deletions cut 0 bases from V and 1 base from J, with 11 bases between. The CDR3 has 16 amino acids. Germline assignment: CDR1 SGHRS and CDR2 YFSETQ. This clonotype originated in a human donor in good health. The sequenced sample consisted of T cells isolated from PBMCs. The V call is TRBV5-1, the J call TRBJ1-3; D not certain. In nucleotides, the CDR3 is TGCGCCAGCAGCTTGGTGGCGTCGGGTTCTGGAAACACCATATATTTT. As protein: CASSLVASGSGNTIYF.